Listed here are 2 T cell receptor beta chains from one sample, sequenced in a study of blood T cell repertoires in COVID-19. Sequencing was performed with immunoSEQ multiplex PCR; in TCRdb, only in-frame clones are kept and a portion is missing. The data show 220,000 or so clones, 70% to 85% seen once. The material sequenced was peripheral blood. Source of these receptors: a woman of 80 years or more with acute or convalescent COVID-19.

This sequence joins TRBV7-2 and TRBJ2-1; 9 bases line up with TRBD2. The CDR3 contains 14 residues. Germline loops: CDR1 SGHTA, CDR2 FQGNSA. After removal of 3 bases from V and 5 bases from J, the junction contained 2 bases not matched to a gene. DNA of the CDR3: TGTGCCAGCAGCTTTAGCGGGGGTAACAATGAGCAGTTCTTC. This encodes CASSFSGGNNEQFF.

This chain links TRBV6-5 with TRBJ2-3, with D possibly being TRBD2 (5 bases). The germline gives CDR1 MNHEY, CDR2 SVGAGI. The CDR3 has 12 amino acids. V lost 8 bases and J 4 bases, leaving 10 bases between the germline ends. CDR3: CASSRDADTQYF. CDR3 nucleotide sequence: TGTGCCAGCTCACGGGATGCAGATACGCAGTATTTT.